In this sample, the clone carrying this T cell receptor beta chain turned up a few times. Its cognate antigen is unknown. Germline V CDR1 and CDR2: MNHNS, SASEGT. Trimming removed 4 bases from V and 7 bases from J, with 10 bases in between. CDR3 length equals 13 residues. Sequencing used immunoSEQ multiplex PCR; TCRdb keeps in-frame clones, though not all of them. The table lists about 68,000 clones, approximately 87% of them singletons, with around 0.7% in the top ten. At cycle 4 day 1, cycle 7 day 1, and baseline, blood was sampled. The data belong to a study of OX40 agonist ivuxolimab in advanced cancers. For the study at large: A history of anti-PD-1, anti-PD-L1 or anti-CTLA-4 therapy was acceptable, and more than 30% had some.

Study-wide points: At 0.1-3.0 mg/kg, partial responders had clonal expansion among the lowest observed.

The rearrangement links TRBV6-1 to TRBJ1-4, with unresolved D. Sequencing used CD4+ or CD8+ T cells sorted from blood, obtained in a trial of the OX40 agonist ivuxolimab. The TCR was taken from an adult with an advanced solid tumor such as melanoma, head and neck, liver or kidney cancer. In DNA form, the CDR3 reads TGTGCCAGCAGTGGGGCGGGAAGTGAAAAACTGTTTTTT. Residues: CASSGAGSEKLFF.